This is a list of T cell receptor beta chains from one sample in a study of CD8+CD57+ T cells in acquired aplastic anemia. One entry per CDR3 protein results from TCRdb running MiXCR on the reads. The sample yields 260,000 or so distinct CDR3 sequences, around 45% seen once. The sequenced sample was sorted CD4+, CD8+, or CD8+CD57+ T cells (not recorded which) from PBMCs. All receptors derive from a human donor with aplastic anemia. The CDR3 runs from the conserved cysteine through the conserved F or W. D genes are given only for firm matches. Clone size is given for some rows only: seen once, a few or many times, or a class if the clone is expanded.

j_call v_call clone_size d_call cdr3_aa cdr3_nt
TRBJ2-7 TRBV7-9 - - CASSLLNPRAYEQYF TGTGCCAGCAGCTTATTAAACCCGAGGGCCTACGAGCAGTACTTC
TRBJ1-2 TRBV19 - - CATNYGYTF TGTGCCACTAACTATGGCTACACCTTC
TRBJ1-6 TRBV10-2 - - CASQGIGSSPLHF TGCGCCTCCCAAGGGATAGGGAGTTCACCCCTCCACTTT
TRBJ2-7 TRBV20-1 many - CSARSRPYEQYF TGCAGTGCTAGAAGCCGTCCTTACGAGCAGTACTTC
TRBJ1-2 TRBV9 many - CASSAAGAWGYTF TGTGCCAGCAGCGCGGCAGGGGCGTGGGGCTACACCTTC
TRBJ2-7 TRBV7-8 - - CASSLRASGSSYEQYF TGTGCCAGCAGCTTAAGGGCTTCGGGGAGCTCCTACGAGCAGTACTTC
TRBJ2-1 TRBV19 - TRBD2 CASSIGTSGNEQFF TGTGCCAGTAGTATAGGGACTAGCGGCAATGAGCAGTTCTTC
TRBJ2-5 TRBV9 once TRBD2 CASTTGGGYQETQYF TGTGCCAGCACGACGGGAGGAGGTTACCAAGAGACCCAGTACTTC
TRBJ1-2 TRBV19 many - CASRLQEGLYGYTF TGTGCCAGTAGGCTTCAAGAGGGTTTATACGGCTACACCTTC
TRBJ2-3 TRBV9 many - CASSPKTGRGPDTQYF TGTGCCAGCAGCCCAAAGACAGGTAGGGGCCCAGATACGCAGTATTTT
TRBJ2-7 TRBV24-1 many - CATSDSGRGREEQYF TGTGCCACCAGTGATTCGGGAAGGGGCAGGGAGGAGCAGTACTTC
TRBJ2-3 TRBV15 many TRBD2 CATSRELAGGPTDTQYF TGTGCCACCAGCAGGGAACTAGCGGGGGGCCCCACAGATACGCAGTATTTT
TRBJ1-1 TRBV12-3/TRBV12-4 many - CASSLALVTEAFF TGTGCCAGCAGTTTGGCGCTTGTCACTGAAGCTTTCTTT
TRBJ1-6 TRBV15 - - CATSSAGRDSPLHF TGTGCCACCAGCAGTGCGGGGCGAGATTCACCCCTCCACTTT
TRBJ2-5 TRBV3-1 many - CASRLTGVPMNF TGTGCCAGCAGGCTGACCGGGGTCCCCATGAACTTC
TRBJ1-1 TRBV7-9 many TRBD1 CASSLVETGVTEAFF TGTGCCAGCAGCTTAGTAGAGACAGGGGTTACTGAAGCTTTCTTT
TRBJ2-1 TRBV20-1 many - CSARARENEQFF TGCAGTGCTAGGGCAAGGGAGAATGAGCAGTTCTTC
TRBJ1-2 TRBV10-1 few - CASRNRQVDGYTF TGCGCCAGCAGGAATCGACAGGTTGATGGCTACACCTTC
TRBJ2-7 TRBV19 - - CASSASRGPYEQYF TGTGCCAGTAGTGCCAGCAGGGGCCCCTACGAGCAGTACTTC
TRBJ2-1 TRBV12-3/TRBV12-4 - - CASRRLDYNEQFF TGTGCCAGCAGGAGACTAGACTACAATGAGCAGTTCTTC
TRBJ2-1 TRBV29-1 - TRBD2 CSAGLARTYNEQFF TGCAGCGCCGGACTAGCGAGGACCTACAATGAGCAGTTCTTC
TRBJ1-2 TRBV29-1 - - CSVESLRQAANYGYTF TGCAGCGTTGAGTCACTCCGGCAGGCAGCTAACTATGGCTACACCTTC
TRBJ1-6 TRBV7-2 many - CASSLQGESNSPLHF TGTGCCAGCAGCTTACAAGGGGAGTCTAATTCACCCCTCCACTTT
TRBJ1-1 TRBV7-9 many - CASSLHPEGNTEAFF TGTGCCAGCAGCTTACACCCGGAGGGGAACACTGAAGCTTTCTTT
TRBJ2-6 TRBV7-6 - TRBD1 CASSPRFRGTGANVLTF TGTGCCAGCAGCCCAAGATTCAGGGGGACCGGGGCCAACGTCCTGACTTTC
TRBJ2-1 TRBV10-3 - TRBD2 CAISWTSGGADEQFF TGTGCCATCAGTTGGACTAGCGGGGGGGCAGATGAGCAGTTCTTC
TRBJ1-1 TRBV6-5 many TRBD1 CASSTSGTGGTEAFF TGTGCCAGCAGTACATCCGGGACAGGGGGCACTGAAGCTTTCTTT
TRBJ1-5 TRBV27 few - CASSLSSGESNQPQHF TGTGCCAGCAGTTTATCGTCGGGGGAGAGCAATCAGCCCCAGCATTTT
TRBJ2-3 TRBV19 - - CASSWADTQYF TGTGCCAGTAGTTGGGCAGATACGCAGTATTTT
TRBJ1-1 TRBV5-1 many - CATRVGSSTEAFF TGCGCCACCAGGGTGGGCAGCTCGACTGAAGCTTTCTTT
TRBJ2-7 TRBV11-2 - TRBD2 CASSLGTSAYEQYF TGTGCCAGCAGCTTAGGGACTAGCGCCTACGAGCAGTACTTC
TRBJ2-7 TRBV27 many - CASSPSGGEQYF TGTGCCAGCAGTCCCTCCGGTGGTGAGCAGTACTTC
TRBJ2-7 TRBV19 once - CASSMGQASPGEQYF TGTGCCAGTAGTATGGGTCAGGCCTCCCCTGGCGAGCAGTACTTC
TRBJ2-2 TRBV28 few TRBD2 CASSMSGRAGELFF TGTGCCAGCAGTATGAGCGGGAGGGCCGGGGAGCTGTTTTTT
TRBJ2-1 TRBV9 - - CASSDTRRSYDTQFF TGTGCCAGCAGCGATACTAGACGGAGCTACGATACGCAGTTCTTC
TRBJ2-7 TRBV20-1 few TRBD2 CSARDPSTSGRERYF TGCAGTGCTAGAGACCCCTCGACTAGCGGGAGGGAGAGGTACTTC
TRBJ2-6 TRBV20-1 many TRBD2 CSARASGGSGANVLTF TGCAGTGCTAGGGCTAGCGGTGGCTCTGGGGCCAACGTCCTGACTTTC
TRBJ1-2 TRBV20-1 - - CSASDPRKYGYTF TGCAGTGCTAGCGATCCCCGAAAGTATGGCTACACCTTC